Shown below are 27 T cell receptor beta chains from a single sample sequenced in a study of human T cells and chemical hapten exposure. In TCRdb, the RACE reads were re-called with MiXCR into one record per CDR3 protein. The sample has 350,000 to 400,000 distinct CDR3 sequences, about 6% seen once. Time point indicated: patch test 2, 6 weeks after DPC sensitization. Treatment reported: therapeutic diphenylcyclopropenone sensitization with weekly scalp DPC. Sequencing was performed on whole blood, taken in connection with sensitization to the hapten diphenylcyclopropenone (DPC). These receptors all stem from a woman aged 18-29 years with alopecia areata. Some clones in this sample may be carry-over from other donors' samples.

This clonotype came up many times. The chain recombines TRBV4-1 with TRBJ1-2; D ambiguous. Trimming stripped 0 bases from V and 5 bases from J, with 10 bases between. The CDR3 covers 14 residues. Germline CDR1 is MGHRA and CDR2 is YSYEKL. The CDR3 sequence: CASSQDLNGYGYTF. CDR3 nucleotides: TGCGCCAGCAGCCAAGATCTTAACGGGTATGGCTACACCTTC.

This clonotype was seen many times. This chain connects TRBV27 to TRBJ1-1; TRBD1 matches 7 bases. This CDR3 is built from 14 residues. Germline values: CDR1 MNHEY, CDR2 SMNVEV (reference sequence). The ends lost 7 bases at V and 0 bases at J; junction bases unmatched: 5. The CDR3 region has the DNA TGTGCCAGCACCCCGGGACAGTTGAACACTGAAGCTTTCTTT. This codes for CASTPGQLNTEAFF.

This clonotype was seen many times. The rearrangement links TRBV6-1 to TRBJ1-2; perhaps TRBD1 as D (5 bases). This CDR3 spans 14 amino acids. Germline CDR1 and CDR2: MNHNS and SASEGT. Trimming pared 4 bases from V and 3 bases from J, leaving 12 bases between. CDR3 nucleotide sequence: TGTGCCAGCAGTGTCAGTATGGGGGACTATGGCTACACCTTC. Protein sequence: CASSVSMGDYGYTF.

This clonotype was detected ten times or more. V is TRBV7-9 and J is TRBJ2-3; perhaps D is TRBD1 or TRBD2 (5 bases each). The CDR3 extends over 16 amino acids. V was cut by 2 bases and J by 1 base, with 13 bases left in between. Per the germline V gene, CDR1 is SEHNR and CDR2 is FQNEAQ (reference sequence). The CDR3, as DNA: TGTGCCAGCAGCTTATATGTGCTGGGGGGCACAGATACGCAGTATTTT. Encoded protein: CASSLYVLGGTDTQYF.

This clonotype has only a few counts. The chain recombines TRBV6-2 or TRBV6-3 with TRBJ1-1, with TRBD1 as a possible D gene (5 bases). CDR1 is MNHEY, CDR2 SVGEGT, per germline. This CDR3 has 13 amino acids. The ends were cut back, 4 bases at V and 10 bases at J, with 16 bases in the middle. CDR3 region: CASSSQEGRGAFF. The CDR3 coding sequence is TGTGCCAGCAGTTCCCAGGAGGGGAGGGGAGCTTTCTTT.

This rearrangement joins TRBV4-2 to TRBJ2-2; 10 nucleotides agree with TRBD2. CDR1 is LGHNA, CDR2 YNFKEQ, per germline. J lost 4 bases, V lost 4 bases, and 3 bases had no gene match. The CDR3 loop spans 15 amino acids. The CDR3 reads CASSPQRGGTGELFF. CDR3 coding DNA: TGTGCCAGCAGCCCCCAGCGGGGGGGCACCGGGGAGCTGTTTTTT.

This clonotype appeared a few times. The chain has TRBV2 and TRBJ1-5, with D uncertain. The CDR3 has 15 amino acids. Trimming removed 5 bases from V and 2 bases from J, with 13 bases in between. Germline V gives CDR1 SNHLY, CDR2 FYNNEI. The CDR3 DNA is TGTGCCAGCAGTCTTACCGAGGAGGGCAATCAGCCCCAGCATTTT. Its translation is CASSLTEEGNQPQHF.

The chain links TRBV28 to TRBJ2-4, with no clear D. With 6 bases removed from V and 0 bases from J, the gap between germline ends came to 18 bases. This CDR3 is built from 17 residues. Germline V lookup: CDR1 MDHEN, CDR2 SYDVKM. The DNA of the CDR3 is TGTGCCAGCAGCCGACCCGACGGAGAACTAGCCAAAAACATTCAGTACTTC. Translating gives CASSRPDGELAKNIQYF.

This clonotype was observed a handful of times. V gene TRBV12-3 or TRBV12-4 combines with J gene TRBJ2-2, with D uncertain. V lost 3 bases and J lost 4, with 9 bases in between. The CDR3 has 14 residues. CDR3 in amino acids: CASSLGYSTGELFF. DNA of the CDR3: TGTGCCAGCAGTTTGGGCTACAGCACCGGGGAGCTGTTTTTT.

This clonotype has a handful of counts. The V gene is TRBV6-5, the J gene TRBJ2-7; TRBD2 matches 9 bases. Unmatched junction bases numbered 9, after V lost 2 bases and J lost 7 bases. The CDR3 runs 15 residues. The germline gives CDR1 MNHEY, CDR2 SVGAGI. The CDR3 loop is CASSYRAGGLREQYF. The CDR3 DNA follows: TGTGCCAGCAGTTACCGAGCGGGGGGACTACGGGAGCAGTACTTC.

The J gene is TRBJ1-5, the V gene TRBV13, with unresolved D. CDR1 PRHDT and CDR2 FYEKMQ come from the germline V gene (reference sequence). The CDR3 contains 15 residues. Trimming took 0 bases from V and 1 from J, leaving 7 bases between them. The CDR3 DNA follows: TGTGCCAGCAGCTTAGGCAAGGTCAGCAATCAGCCCCAGCATTTT. It encodes CASSLGKVSNQPQHF.

This clonotype was seen repeatedly, ten times or more. A read error may account for a junction end that differs from germline. The chain carries TRBV2 and TRBJ1-6; possibly TRBD1 for D (5 bases). This CDR3 contains 14 residues. Germline CDR1 is SNHLY and CDR2 is FYNNEI. The CDR3 region is CASSEEKGNSPLHF. The CDR3 DNA follows: TGTGCCAGCAGCGAAGAAAAGGGGAATTCACCCCTCCACTTT.

The chain uses TRBV7-2 and TRBJ1-6; 7 nucleotides agree with TRBD1. CDR1 and CDR2 from the germline V gene are SGHTA and FQGNSA. The CDR3 totals 14 residues. V gave up 3 bases and J gave up 5 bases; unmatched junction bases: 1. The CDR3 DNA reads TGTGCCAGCAGCTTCGACAGGGATAATTCACCCCTCCACTTT. Translating it yields CASSFDRDNSPLHF.

The chain couples TRBV5-4 to TRBJ1-2; 9 bases align to TRBD1. This CDR3 is built from 16 residues. CDR1 and CDR2 from the germline V gene are SGHNT and YYREEE (reference sequence). After removal of 4 bases from V and 4 bases from J, the junction contained 11 bases not matched to a gene. DNA of the CDR3: TGTGCCAGCAGCAGAGGGGTGGACAGGGGAATCTATGGCTACACCTTC. It encodes CASSRGVDRGIYGYTF.

The table lists this clonotype with many counts. This chain links TRBV7-3 with TRBJ2-1; no firm D call. Looked up from germline, CDR1 is SGHTA and CDR2 is FQGTGA. The CDR3 runs to 14 residues. V was trimmed by 1 base and J by 8 bases, leaving 12 bases between them. CDR3 DNA sequence: TGTGCCAGCAGCTTAAGGACCTCCCCGGATGAGCAGTTCTTC. Translation: CASSLRTSPDEQFF.

This clonotype showed up many times. The chain uses TRBV5-1 and TRBJ1-2; maybe TRBD1 (6 bases). CDR3 length: 12 residues. Between the trimmed V and J ends, which lost 4 bases and 7 bases, there was a span of 11 bases. CDR1 is SGHRS and CDR2 is YFSETQ in the germline V gene. DNA for the CDR3: TGCGCCAGCAGCCAGGGGTCGGGTGGCTACACCTTC. Protein product: CASSQGSGGYTF.

The chain has TRBV5-5 and TRBJ2-1; maybe TRBD1 (6 bases). The CDR3 has 13 amino acids. V was pared by 2 bases and J by 9 bases, with 12 bases between. Germline loops: CDR1 SGHKS, CDR2 YYEKEE (reference sequence). The CDR3 region has the DNA TGTGCCAGCAGCTTTGGGGGCCTAACTGAGCAGTTCTTC. The encoded protein is CASSFGGLTEQFF. The full variable domain, rest sourced from reference TRBV5-5 and TRBJ2-1, is DAGVTQSPTHLIKTRGQQVTLRCSPISGHKSVSWYQQVLGQGPQFIFQYYEKEERGRGNFPDRFSARQFPNYSSELNVNALLLGDSALYLCASSFGGLTEQFFGPGTRLTVL.

The rearrangement joins TRBV9 to TRBJ1-4; D might be TRBD1 (5 bases). The CDR3 totals 13 residues. Germline values: CDR1 SGDLS, CDR2 YYNGEE. Trimming took 2 bases from V and 8 from J, leaving 10 bases between them. In DNA form, the CDR3 reads TGTGCCAGCAGCGTTTCCCCAGGGGAAAAACTGTTTTTT. Protein product: CASSVSPGEKLFF. Based on the CDR3 plus reference TRBV9 and TRBJ1-4, the full variable domain is DSGVTQTPKHLITATGQRVTLRCSPRSGDLSVYWYQQSLDQGLQFLIQYYNGEERAKGNILERFSAQQFPDLHSELNLSSLELGDSALYFCASSVSPGEKLFFGSGTQLSVL.

This clonotype was seen ten or more times. V and J are TRBV11-2 and TRBJ1-1; a weak D match, TRBD1 (5 bases). V was trimmed by 6 bases and J by 5 bases, leaving 13 bases between them. Germline lookup yields CDR1 SGHAT and CDR2 FQNNGV. The CDR3 is made up of 13 amino acids. This chain's CDR3 is CASRRGGRTEAFF. The CDR3 DNA is TGTGCCAGCAGGCGCGGGGGGAGGACTGAAGCTTTCTTT.

This clonotype was detected a few times. The V call is TRBV13, the J call TRBJ2-3; 11 bases are shared with TRBD2. This CDR3 is built from 18 residues. The V and J ends lost 4 bases and 1 base, in that order; junction bases with no gene match: 10. In germline, CDR1 is PRHDT, CDR2 FYEKMQ (reference sequence). DNA for the CDR3: TGTGCCAGCAGCTCTACTAGCGGGGGAGCAATCCGCACAGATACGCAGTATTTT. This translates into CASSSTSGGAIRTDTQYF.

The sample holds a few counts of this clonotype. The J gene is TRBJ1-1, the V gene TRBV20-1; D is uncertain. The length of the CDR3 is 12 residues. In germline, CDR1 is DFQATT, CDR2 SNEGSKA (reference sequence). The CDR3 here is CRVQEGNTEAFF. CDR3 coding DNA: TGCAGAGTCCAGGAGGGGAACACTGAAGCTTTCTTT.

The table lists this clonotype with a count of one. This rearrangement joins TRBV3-1 to TRBJ2-1; 8 nucleotides agree with TRBD1. The CDR3 sequence is 15 residues long. The germline V gene encodes CDR1 LGHDT and CDR2 YNNKEL (reference sequence). Trimming at V came to 1 base and at J to 6 bases, leaving 5 bases not matched to a gene. The CDR3 DNA reads TGTGCCAGCAGCCAAGCGACAGGGGATCTCAATGAGCAGTTCTTC. Protein: CASSQATGDLNEQFF.

This sequence joins TRBV6-1 and TRBJ2-2; 7 bases match TRBD1. V gave up 1 base and J gave up 1 base; unmatched junction bases: 0. CDR3 length: 15 residues. The germline V gene has CDR1 MNHNS and CDR2 SASEGT. The CDR3 DNA is TGTGCCAGCAGTGAAGGGACAGGGAACACCGGGGAGCTGTTTTTT. Translating gives CASSEGTGNTGELFF.

This clonotype showed up just a few times. This sequence joins TRBV7-4 and TRBJ1-1, with D possibly being TRBD1 (5 bases). V was pared by 6 bases and J by 1 base, with 9 bases between. The length of the CDR3 is 13 residues. From germline, CDR1 is SGHVT and CDR2 SQSDAQ. CDR3 sequence (DNA): TGTGCCAGCAGGGAGAGGGGGAACACTGAAGCTTTCTTT. Protein: CASRERGNTEAFF.

The rearrangement joins TRBV7-6 to TRBJ2-1, with 8 bases matching TRBD2. The CDR3 covers 15 residues. Germline-derived CDR1 and CDR2 are SGHVS and FNYEAQ. J was trimmed by 9 bases and V by 1 base; bases with no gene match: 8. In DNA, the CDR3 is TGTGCCAGCAGCTTAGTCGGGACTAGTTCTAGTGAGCAGTTCTTC. It encodes CASSLVGTSSSEQFF. The whole variable domain, remainder taken from reference TRBV7-6 and TRBJ2-1, is GAGVSQSPRYKVTKRGQDVALRCDPISGHVSLYWYRQALGQGPEFLTYFNYEAQQDKSGLPNDRFSAERPEGSISTLTIQRTEQRDSAMYRCASSLVGTSSSEQFFGPGTRLTVL.

The chain links TRBV4-3 to TRBJ1-6, with D perhaps matching TRBD1 (5 bases). Per germline, CDR1 LGHNA and CDR2 YSLEER. The germline V and J ends were trimmed by 4 bases and 6 bases, with 16 bases remaining between them. The CDR3 contains 16 residues. The DNA of the CDR3 is TGCGCCAGCAGCCCACAGGTAGACAACTTTAATTCACCCCTCCACTTT. Protein: CASSPQVDNFNSPLHF.

This clonotype has at least ten counts. The chain has TRBV10-3 and TRBJ1-1, with D tentatively TRBD1 (5 bases). CDR1 and CDR2 (germline): ENHRY, SYGVKD. The ends were cut back, 1 base at V and 7 bases at J, with 16 bases in the middle. The CDR3 spans 15 residues. The DNA of the CDR3 is TGTGCCATCAGTGAGTTCGCAGGGAGCCCTGGTGAAGCTTTCTTT. It codes for CAISEFAGSPGEAFF.